These 14 T cell receptor beta chains were sequenced from one sample in a study of PD-1 blockade in classical Hodgkin lymphoma. Method: immunoSEQ multiplex PCR; TCRdb's copy keeps in-frame clones and lacks some. The sample has over 9,000 clones, around 83% seen once. Relapse was seen in all patients after autologous stem cell transplantation, and brentuximab vedotin exposure was variable. Sequencing was performed on peripheral blood mononuclear cells (PBMCs), taken at baseline. The receptors come from a human donor with classical Hodgkin lymphoma.

The V and J genes are TRBV5-1 and TRBJ1-1, with 12 bases matching TRBD1. The germline V gene encodes CDR1 SGHRS and CDR2 YFSETQ. Losses at the gene ends were 0 bases for V and 4 bases for J; bases not matched to a gene: 10. The CDR3 contains 18 residues. The CDR3 region is CASSLARDRGQVGTEAFF. Here the CDR3 DNA reads TGCGCCAGCAGCTTGGCCAGGGACAGGGGGCAGGTGGGCACTGAAGCTTTCTTT.

This clone was detected only once. The chain is built from TRBV5-1 and TRBJ2-1; tentatively, D is TRBD1 (6 bases). The V gene lost 6 bases and the J gene lost 0 bases, with 19 bases spanning the gap. The germline V gene encodes CDR1 SGHRS and CDR2 YFSETQ. The CDR3 has 17 residues. CDR3 sequence: CASTAQGSRSSYNEQFF. In DNA, the CDR3 is TGCGCCAGCACTGCCCAGGGGTCACGGAGCTCCTACAATGAGCAGTTCTTC.

The rearrangement links TRBV9 to TRBJ1-4; 10 bases align to TRBD1. J lost 6 bases, V lost 2 bases, and 10 bases had no gene match. There are 17 residues in the CDR3. Germline assignment: CDR1 SGDLS and CDR2 YYNGEE. CDR3 amino acids: CASSVGLGGTGDEKLFF. In DNA form, the CDR3 reads TGTGCCAGCAGCGTGGGATTAGGGGGGACAGGGGATGAAAAACTGTTTTTT.

The gene calls are TRBV5-1 and TRBJ2-1; 15 bases map to TRBD2. The V gene end was trimmed by 4 bases and the J gene end by 10 bases; junction bases not matched to a gene: 9. Germline V gives CDR1 SGHRS, CDR2 YFSETQ. The CDR3 is made up of 16 amino acids. The CDR3 coding sequence is TGCGCCAGCAGCCCCGGGACTAGCGGGAGGCCCCCGGAGCAGTTCTTC. Its translation is CASSPGTSGRPPEQFF.

This clone has just one count. V is TRBV28 and J is TRBJ1-2; 8 nucleotides line up with TRBD1. The V gene end was trimmed by 7 bases and the J gene end by 8 bases; junction bases not matched to a gene: 9. The CDR3 has 13 amino acids. Germline-derived CDR1 and CDR2 are MDHEN and SYDVKM. CDR3 in amino acids: CASKSTGAGGYTF. The CDR3 DNA sequence: TGTGCCAGCAAATCGACAGGGGCAGGGGGCTACACCTTC.

The V call is TRBV28, the J call TRBJ1-2; D remains unclear. Germline CDR1 is MDHEN and CDR2 is SYDVKM. CDR3 size: 15 residues. Trimming pared 7 bases from V and 2 bases from J, leaving 17 bases between. The CDR3 coding sequence is TGTGCCAGCACCCCCTTGGCCGGCGTAAACTATGGCTACACCTTC. It specifies CASTPLAGVNYGYTF.

The rearrangement joins TRBV2 to TRBJ1-4; D may be TRBD1 (5 bases). Trimming took off 7 bases at V and 0 bases at J, with 9 bases between the two ends. This CDR3 region has 14 residues. Germline CDR1 SNHLY, CDR2 FYNNEI. CDR3 sequence: CASKATATNEKLFF. The CDR3, as DNA: TGTGCCAGCAAAGCGACAGCAACTAATGAAAAACTGTTTTTT.

This chain joins TRBV6-5 and TRBJ1-6; D ambiguous. Germline values: CDR1 MNHEY, CDR2 SVGAGI. CDR3 length equals 12 residues. The germline V and J ends were trimmed by 6 bases and 5 bases, with 5 bases remaining between them. In DNA, the CDR3 is TGTGCCAGCAGACAAAATAATTCACCCCTCCACTTT. Protein sequence: CASRQNNSPLHF.

This clone appeared a single time. The rearrangement uses TRBV18 and TRBJ1-6; 8 nucleotides agree with TRBD1. V was pared by 3 bases and J by 8 bases, with 9 bases of the junction left unmatched. This CDR3 is 16 amino acids long. Per the germline V gene, CDR1 is KGHSH and CDR2 is LQKENI. The CDR3 sequence is CASSPAGTGTYSPLHF. The CDR3 DNA follows: TGTGCCAGCTCACCGGCAGGGACAGGAACTTATTCACCCCTCCACTTT.

The rearrangement joins TRBV11-2 to TRBJ2-7, with unresolved D. The germline V gene encodes CDR1 SGHAT and CDR2 FQNNGV. This CDR3 is 14 amino acids long. The V end lost 0 bases, the J end lost 1 base, and 7 bases lay between the germline ends. The CDR3 coding sequence is TGTGCCAGCAGCTTAGAATCCGTATCCTACGAGCAGTACTTC. It translates to CASSLESVSYEQYF.

V gene TRBV27 combines with J gene TRBJ2-3, with no clear D. The CDR3 length is 12 residues. Germline V CDR1 and CDR2: MNHEY, SMNVEV (reference sequence). The ends were cut back, 2 bases at V and 4 bases at J, with 4 bases in the middle. The CDR3 DNA sequence: TGTGCCAGCAGTTTACAGTCAGATACGCAGTATTTT. Encoded protein: CASSLQSDTQYF.

This chain's CDR3 is CASSLTGDGNQPQHF. DNA of the CDR3: TGTGCCAGCAGCCTCACAGGGGATGGCAATCAGCCCCAGCATTTT. J is TRBJ1-5 and V is TRBV7-6, with 7 bases that match TRBD1. V lost 5 bases to trimming and J lost 2 bases; unmatched junction nucleotides: 6. Germline V gene data show CDR1 as SGHVS and CDR2 as FNYEAQ. The CDR3 loop spans 15 amino acids.

The V gene is TRBV27, the J gene TRBJ2-3; no definite D call. Deletions cut 9 bases from V and 1 base from J, with 8 bases between. There are 12 residues in the CDR3. CDR1 is MNHEY and CDR2 is SMNVEV in the germline V gene (reference sequence). Here the CDR3 DNA reads TGTGCCAGAATTATGCGCACAGATACGCAGTATTTT. Translating gives CARIMRTDTQYF.

The chain employs TRBV27 and TRBJ2-1; 10 positions agree with TRBD2. The CDR3 sequence is 15 residues long. V trimming: 4 bases; J trimming: 4 bases; junction bases outside the gene matches: 4. Looked up from germline, CDR1 is MNHEY and CDR2 is SMNVEV (reference sequence). The CDR3 DNA sequence: TGTGCCAGCAGTTCCGGACTAGCGGTGTACAATGAGCAGTTCTTC. Translated, it gives CASSSGLAVYNEQFF.